One sample yielded the 28 T cell receptor beta chains listed below, sequenced in a study of human T cells and chemical hapten exposure. In TCRdb, the RACE reads were re-called with MiXCR into one record per CDR3 protein. The repertoire holds some 340,000 distinct CDR3 sequences, around 7% seen once, with around 8.4% in the top ten. Regarding time point: patch test 1, 2 weeks after DPC sensitization. Treatment meaning: therapeutic diphenylcyclopropenone sensitization with weekly scalp DPC. Sequencing used whole blood, obtained in connection with sensitization to the hapten diphenylcyclopropenone (DPC). Receptors originate from a woman younger than 30 with alopecia areata. Some clones in this sample may be carry-over from other donors' samples.

This clonotype turned up a few times. The gene calls are TRBV7-3 and TRBJ2-2, with 7 bases matching TRBD2. J was trimmed by 8 bases and V by 6 bases; bases with no gene match: 6. Germline lookup yields CDR1 SGHTA and CDR2 FQGTGA. This CDR3 is 13 amino acids long. In DNA, the CDR3 is TGTGCCAGCAGATCGACTAGCCTTGGGGAGCTGTTTTTT. Translating it yields CASRSTSLGELFF. Full variable domain (rest looked up from reference TRBV7-3 and TRBJ2-2): GAGVSQTPSNKVTEKGKYVELRCDPISGHTALYWYRQSLGQGPEFLIYFQGTGAADDSGLPNDRFFAVRPEGSVSTLKIQRTERGDSAVYLCASRSTSLGELFFGEGSRLTVL.

This clonotype was counted a few times. The V call is TRBV28, the J call TRBJ2-1; D might be TRBD1 or TRBD2, each matching 6 bases. With 4 bases removed from V and 8 bases from J, the gap between germline ends came to 12 bases. Germline V gene data show CDR1 as MDHEN and CDR2 as SYDVKM. There are 13 residues in the CDR3. The CDR3 protein is CASSSGGRDEQFF. The CDR3 nucleotides are TGTGCCAGCAGTTCCGGGGGCAGGGATGAGCAGTTCTTC.

The J gene is TRBJ2-4, the V gene TRBV14; D ambiguous. Germline-derived CDR1 and CDR2 are SGHDN and FVKESK. Trimming removed 4 bases at V and 0 bases at J, with 7 bases between. The CDR3 is 14 residues long. The CDR3 loop is CASSPAGAKNIQYF. In nucleotides, the CDR3 is TGTGCCAGCAGCCCGGCCGGAGCCAAAAACATTCAGTACTTC.

The chain recombines TRBV3-1 with TRBJ1-1, with a weak D call TRBD1 (6 bases). Trimming cost V 1 base and J 8 bases, with 11 bases left between them. The CDR3 is 13 amino acids. CDR1 and CDR2 (germline): LGHDT, YNNKEL (reference sequence). The CDR3, as DNA: TGTGCCAGCAGCCAAGTTCCCGGGACAGAAGCTTTCTTT. It encodes CASSQVPGTEAFF.

This clonotype turned up a few times. The chain employs TRBV20-1 and TRBJ1-5; no reliable D call. The CDR3 totals 14 residues. V lost 2 bases and J lost 2, with 10 bases in between. From germline, CDR1 is DFQATT and CDR2 SNEGSKA (reference sequence). The CDR3: CSARRGMGNQPQHF. The CDR3 nucleotides read TGCAGTGCTAGACGAGGGATGGGCAATCAGCCCCAGCATTTT.

The chain employs TRBV5-1 and TRBJ2-7, with D possibly being TRBD1 (5 bases). This CDR3 has 14 amino acids. V lost 4 bases, J lost 2 bases, and 13 bases lay in between. Germline CDR1 reads SGHRS; CDR2 reads YFSETQ. CDR3 in amino acids: CASSTTPGTYEQYF. The CDR3 nucleotides read TGCGCCAGCAGCACCACTCCAGGGACCTACGAGCAGTACTTC.

This clonotype has only a few counts. The genes are TRBV12-3 or TRBV12-4 and TRBJ1-4; no clear D. The V end lost 2 bases, the J end lost 3 bases, and 7 bases lay between the germline ends. The CDR3 consists of 14 residues. Written as DNA, the CDR3 is TGTGCCAGCAGTTTATATGGGGCTAATGAAAAACTGTTTTTT. Its protein is CASSLYGANEKLFF.

This CDR3 reads CASIAPHEGIYSPLHF. As DNA, the CDR3 is TGTGCCAGCATTGCCCCTCATGAGGGGATCTATTCACCCCTCCACTTT. The chain combines TRBV7-9 with TRBJ1-6; tentative D call: TRBD1 (5 bases). This CDR3 has 16 amino acids. The germline V gene has CDR1 SEHNR and CDR2 FQNEAQ (reference sequence). V was pared by 7 bases and J by 8 bases, with 21 bases between.

This clonotype was found a few times. The rearrangement links TRBV12-3 or TRBV12-4 to TRBJ2-3, with TRBD2 matching over 11 bases. The CDR3 has 13 residues. With V trimmed by 5 bases and J by 5 bases, 0 bases remained unmatched. CDR3 sequence reads: CASSTSGRDTQYF. Here the CDR3 DNA reads TGTGCCAGCAGTACTAGCGGGAGAGATACGCAGTATTTT.

This clonotype was seen many times. The rearrangement uses TRBV7-2 and TRBJ2-4, with a weak D call TRBD1 (6 bases). CDR1 SGHTA and CDR2 FQGNSA come from the germline V gene. V was trimmed by 1 base and J by 9 bases, leaving 10 bases between them. The CDR3 has 13 amino acids. The CDR3: CASSLDRESIQYF. The CDR3 DNA is TGTGCCAGCAGCTTAGACAGGGAAAGCATTCAGTACTTC.

This chain uses TRBV20-1 with TRBJ2-1; D ambiguous. The CDR3 length is 14 residues. The ends were cut back, 1 base at V and 2 bases at J, with 9 bases in the middle. Germline V gene data show CDR1 as DFQATT and CDR2 as SNEGSKA (reference sequence). Written as DNA, the CDR3 is TGCAGTGCTAGAGTCCCTCGAGCCTACAATGAGCAGTTCTTC. This sequence encodes CSARVPRAYNEQFF.

The genes are TRBV4-2 and TRBJ1-2; D gene ambiguous. CDR3 size: 13 residues. The germline CDR1 and CDR2 sequences are LGHNA and YNFKEQ. V was shortened by 0 bases and J by 5 bases, with 7 bases between the two germline ends. The CDR3 is CASSQDTEYGYTF. In DNA form, the CDR3 reads TGTGCCAGCAGCCAAGATACGGAGTATGGCTACACCTTC.

The chain is built from TRBV5-1 and TRBJ1-1, with D maybe TRBD1 (6 bases). V was cut by 0 bases and J by 3 bases, with 9 bases left in between. This CDR3 comprises 14 residues. Germline CDR1 SGHRS, CDR2 YFSETQ. CDR3 region: CASSLEAGDTEAFF. The CDR3 region has the DNA TGCGCCAGCAGCTTGGAGGCAGGGGACACTGAAGCTTTCTTT.

The table lists this clonotype with many counts. This chain joins TRBV20-1 and TRBJ2-7, with a tentative D call TRBD2 (5 bases). V lost 5 bases and J lost 1, with 12 bases in between. There are 13 residues in the CDR3. Germline V gene lookup returns CDR1 DFQATT and CDR2 SNEGSKA (reference sequence). The CDR3 here is CSAPEAESYEQYF. CDR3 DNA: TGCAGTGCTCCGGAGGCGGAGTCCTACGAGCAGTACTTC.

The genes are TRBV12-3 or TRBV12-4 and TRBJ1-4; no clear D gene. V shed 5 bases and J shed 0 bases, with 10 bases lying between them. This CDR3 contains 15 residues. The CDR3 loop reads CASSGRGTTNEKLFF. The DNA for the CDR3 is TGTGCCAGCAGTGGACGCGGAACAACTAATGAAAAACTGTTTTTT.

This clonotype was detected many times. The chain joins TRBV6-5 to TRBJ2-6; D not certain. V lost 4 bases, J lost 11 bases, and 9 bases lay in between. The CDR3 totals 12 residues. Germline CDR1 is MNHEY and CDR2 is SVGAGI. The CDR3 region has the DNA TGTGCCAGCAGTTGGAACCGGGACGTCCTGACTTTC. It encodes CASSWNRDVLTF.

The CDR3 here is CASSQDAGGGTTYGYTF. The CDR3 DNA follows: TGCGCCAGCAGCCAAGATGCTGGTGGGGGGACCACCTATGGCTACACCTTC. The rearrangement uses TRBV4-1 and TRBJ1-2; maybe TRBD1 (5 bases). Germline V gene lookup returns CDR1 MGHRA and CDR2 YSYEKL. The germline V and J ends were trimmed by 0 bases and 4 bases, with 18 bases remaining between them. This CDR3 contains 17 residues.

This clonotype was found many times. The chain couples TRBV6-2 or TRBV6-3 to TRBJ2-1; a weak D match, TRBD2 (5 bases). This CDR3 is 12 amino acids long. Trimming took 6 bases from V and 8 from J, leaving 11 bases between them. Germline CDR1 MNHEY, CDR2 SVGEGT. Written as DNA, the CDR3 is TGTGCCAGCAGAGCCCGGGGAGATGAGCAGTTCTTC. This translates into CASRARGDEQFF.

There are many counts of this clonotype. The chain joins TRBV11-2 to TRBJ2-1; maybe TRBD2 (5 bases). V was clipped by 1 base and J by 6 bases, with 7 bases between them. CDR1 is SGHAT, CDR2 FQNNGV, per germline. The CDR3 loop spans 13 amino acids. CDR3 sequence (DNA): TGTGCCAGCAGCTTAGGCCGGGGCAATGAGCAGTTCTTC. Encoded protein: CASSLGRGNEQFF.

This clonotype occurred many times. This rearrangement joins TRBV6-5 to TRBJ2-3; D is uncertain. CDR1 is MNHEY and CDR2 is SVGAGI in the germline V gene. The CDR3 contains 13 residues. Trimming stripped 4 bases from V and 4 bases from J, with 9 bases between. The CDR3, as DNA: TGTGCCAGCAGTTCCCACAAATCAGATACGCAGTATTTT. Translation: CASSSHKSDTQYF.

This clonotype turned up a few times. The chain uses TRBV5-1 and TRBJ1-2, with TRBD1 identical over 8 bases. CDR1 and CDR2 (germline): SGHRS, YFSETQ. This CDR3 has 16 residues. V lost 0 bases to trimming and J lost 5 bases; unmatched junction nucleotides: 9. CDR3: CASSLEGQVDGYGYTF. The DNA of the CDR3 is TGCGCCAGCAGCTTGGAGGGACAGGTTGACGGTTATGGCTACACCTTC. Looking up the rest from reference TRBV5-1 and TRBJ1-2 gives the full variable domain: KAGVTQTPRYLIKTRGQQVTLSCSPISGHRSVSWYQQTPGQGLQFLFEYFSETQRNKGNFPGRFSGRQFSNSRSEMNVSTLELGDSALYLCASSLEGQVDGYGYTFGSGTRLTVV.

In its sample, this clonotype was seen many times. The V gene is TRBV12-3 or TRBV12-4, the J gene TRBJ1-2, with TRBD1 as a possible D gene (5 bases). There are 14 residues in the CDR3. V gave up 3 bases and J gave up 2 bases, with 10 bases separating them. For the CDR3, the DNA is TGTGCCAGCAGTTTGCGCCGGGGCAACTATGGCTACACCTTC. It yields the protein CASSLRRGNYGYTF.

This clonotype was seen a few times. The chain carries TRBV5-1 and TRBJ1-1, with a tentative D call TRBD1 (5 bases). The CDR3 loop spans 15 amino acids. The germline V gene encodes CDR1 SGHRS and CDR2 YFSETQ. Trimming cost V 0 bases and J 3 bases, with 12 bases left between them. The CDR3 here is CASSLAAGVDTEAFF. Here the CDR3 DNA reads TGCGCCAGCAGCTTGGCTGCGGGGGTGGACACTGAAGCTTTCTTT.

The V and J genes are TRBV5-5 and TRBJ2-4; D unresolved. The V end was cut by 3 bases, the J end by 5 bases, with 9 bases between. CDR1 is SGHKS and CDR2 is YYEKEE in the germline V gene (reference sequence). The CDR3 length is 13 residues. The CDR3 loop reads CASSSEPQNIQYF. CDR3 nucleotide sequence: TGTGCCAGCAGCTCTGAGCCTCAAAACATTCAGTACTTC.

This clonotype was found a few times. The J gene is TRBJ2-3, the V gene TRBV9, with TRBD2 identical over 10 bases. The trim removed 7 bases at V and 4 bases at J, leaving 9 bases unmatched. This CDR3 is built from 15 residues. CDR1 and CDR2 from the germline V gene are SGDLS and YYNGEE. This CDR3 reads CASESPAGGPDTQYF. CDR3 in DNA: TGTGCCAGCGAGAGCCCAGCGGGGGGGCCAGATACGCAGTATTTT.

The table lists this clonotype with a few counts. This chain uses TRBV12-3 or TRBV12-4 with TRBJ2-4, with TRBD2 identical over 12 bases. This CDR3 has 16 amino acids. V lost 6 bases to trimming and J lost 4 bases; unmatched junction nucleotides: 7. In nucleotides, the CDR3 is TGTGCCAGCAGGCTTAACGGACTAGCGGGGAAAAACATTCAGTACTTC. This translates into CASRLNGLAGKNIQYF.

The genes are TRBV2 and TRBJ2-3, with TRBD1 matching 8 bases. The V and J ends lost 4 bases and 0 bases, in that order; junction bases with no gene match: 12. This CDR3 region has 18 residues. Looked up from germline, CDR1 is SNHLY and CDR2 is FYNNEI. CDR3 nucleotides: TGTGCCAGCAGTGCAAGAGGCACGGGACAGGCTAGCACAGATACGCAGTATTTT. This translates into CASSARGTGQASTDTQYF.

The chain joins TRBV18 to TRBJ1-5; maybe TRBD1 (6 bases). The CDR3 contains 15 residues. Trimming stripped 2 bases from V and 2 bases from J, with 10 bases between. Germline CDR1 reads KGHSH; CDR2 reads LQKENI. CDR3 nucleotide sequence: TGTGCCAGCTCACCAGGGGGGGGGCGCAATCAGCCCCAGCATTTT. Residues: CASSPGGGRNQPQHF.